This TCR beta chain was observed in a study of T cells in Graves' hyperthyroidism and ophthalmopathy. Findings and limits, study-wide: Researchers found most expanded thyroid clonotypes above 0.001 in blood as well.

Amplification of TCR beta CDR3 regions was performed using RNA transcripts as template. The HTBI primer set served for first-round RT-PCR of the TCR CDR3. Each CDR3 protein gets one entry after TCRdb re-called the multiplex PCR reads with MiXCR. Seen here are about 840,000 distinct CDR3 sequences, 38% observed once, and the top ten hold approximately 8.7%. The V gene end was trimmed by 5 bases and the J gene end by 7 bases; junction bases not matched to a gene: 7. Germline V gene sequence: CDR1 DFQATT, CDR2 SNEGSKA (reference sequence). CDR3 length equals 13 residues. This clonotype was found a few times. Its antigen is still unknown.

The TCR comes from a man younger than 30 with Graves' hyperthyroidism. Sequencing was done on a sample of blood. J is TRBJ1-5 and V is TRBV20-1; 8 bases are shared with TRBD1. CDR3 DNA: TGCAGTGCTCAGGGACAGGTCAAACAGCCCCAGCATTTT. Translating gives CSAQGQVKQPQHF.